These T cell receptor beta chains were read from a single sample in a study of T cell repertoires in aging, cancer and after chemotherapy. TCRdb reprocessed the multiplex PCR reads with MiXCR, giving one entry per CDR3 protein. The table lists roughly 9,800 distinct CDR3 sequences, roughly 40% of them singletons. Input material: blood. The receptor source for this set is a human donor in good health. Each CDR3 is given with its conserved first and last residue. D genes are given only for firm matches. Clone size appears in some rows only: once, few, many, or a class for an expanded clone.

CDR3aa: CASSWTSPGDTIYF
CDR3nt: TGTGCCAGCAGTTGGACCAGCCCAGGGGACACCATATATTTT
abundance: few
v_gene: TRBV12-3/TRBV12-4
j_gene: TRBJ1-3
d_gene: .

CDR3aa: CAIRDRAESYSPLHF
CDR3nt: TGTGCCATTAGGGACCGGGCCGAGTCCTATTCACCCCTCCACTTT
abundance: few
v_gene: TRBV10-3
j_gene: TRBJ1-6
d_gene: .

CDR3aa: CASGLVGYGRQRTGELFF
CDR3nt: TGTGCTAGTGGTTTGGTAGGGTATGGTCGGCAGAGGACCGGGGAGCTGTTTTTT
abundance: .
v_gene: TRBV12-5
j_gene: TRBJ2-2
d_gene: .

CDR3aa: CASSTRLAGPSTDTQYF
CDR3nt: TGTGCCAGCAGCACTAGACTAGCGGGGCCCAGCACAGATACGCAGTATTTT
abundance: once
v_gene: TRBV7-9
j_gene: TRBJ2-3
d_gene: TRBD2

CDR3aa: CASSYRPWSYRGSKNGYTF
CDR3nt: TGTGCCAGCAGCTACCGGCCGTGGTCGTACAGGGGTTCTAAAAATGGCTACACCTTC
abundance: .
v_gene: TRBV7-3
j_gene: TRBJ1-2
d_gene: TRBD1

CDR3aa: CASSTTLAGVYNEQFF
CDR3nt: TGTGCCAGCAGCACTACACTAGCGGGGGTCTACAATGAGCAGTTCTTC
abundance: few
v_gene: TRBV12-3/TRBV12-4
j_gene: TRBJ2-1
d_gene: TRBD2

CDR3aa: CASSLIGTANTGELFF
CDR3nt: TGTGCCAGCAGCTTAATTGGGACAGCGAACACCGGGGAGCTGTTTTTT
abundance: once
v_gene: TRBV7-9
j_gene: TRBJ2-2
d_gene: TRBD1

CDR3aa: CAISAGTVSTDTQYF
CDR3nt: TGTGCCATCAGTGCCGGGACTGTCAGCACAGATACGCAGTATTTT
abundance: .
v_gene: TRBV10-3
j_gene: TRBJ2-3
d_gene: .

CDR3aa: CSADYPYRESPLHF
CDR3nt: TGCAGTGCTGACTATCCCTACAGGGAATCACCCCTCCACTTT
abundance: .
v_gene: TRBV20-1
j_gene: TRBJ1-6
d_gene: .

CDR3aa: CASSSRDRESNEQFF
CDR3nt: TGTGCCAGTAGTTCCCGGGACAGGGAAAGTAATGAGCAGTTCTTC
abundance: few
v_gene: TRBV19
j_gene: TRBJ2-1
d_gene: TRBD1

CDR3aa: CASSLLNSGGPNTGELFF
CDR3nt: TGTGCCAGCAGTTTACTTAACAGCGGGGGGCCTAACACCGGGGAGCTGTTTTTT
abundance: .
v_gene: TRBV12-3/TRBV12-4
j_gene: TRBJ2-2
d_gene: TRBD2

CDR3aa: CAISHKRTEFETQYF
CDR3nt: TGTGCCATCAGTCATAAAAGGACAGAATTTGAGACCCAGTACTTC
abundance: .
v_gene: TRBV10-3
j_gene: TRBJ2-5
d_gene: .

CDR3aa: CASSGAYNEQFF
CDR3nt: TGTGCCAGTAGCGGGGCCTACAATGAGCAGTTCTTC
abundance: .
v_gene: TRBV28
j_gene: TRBJ2-1
d_gene: TRBD2

CDR3aa: CASSLVSTSFNTDTQYF
CDR3nt: TGTGCCAGCAGCTTAGTTTCAACTAGCTTTAACACAGATACGCAGTATTTT
abundance: .
v_gene: TRBV7-2
j_gene: TRBJ2-3
d_gene: .

CDR3aa: CASSWEGRPLHF
CDR3nt: TGTGCCAGCAGCTGGGAGGGACGACCCCTCCACTTT
abundance: .
v_gene: TRBV7-9
j_gene: TRBJ1-6
d_gene: .

CDR3aa: CASSPGGTGRSGSPLHF
CDR3nt: TGCGCCAGCAGCCCTGGTGGGACAGGGAGATCCGGTTCACCCCTCCACTTT
abundance: .
v_gene: TRBV4-1
j_gene: TRBJ1-6
d_gene: TRBD1

CDR3aa: CASSIAETGYSPLHF
CDR3nt: TGTGCCAGTAGTATAGCGGAGACAGGGTACTCACCCCTCCACTTT
abundance: few
v_gene: TRBV19
j_gene: TRBJ1-6
d_gene: TRBD1

CDR3aa: CASSSSGLAGGTQYF
CDR3nt: TGTGCCAGCAGCTCCAGCGGACTAGCGGGGGGGACGCAGTATTTT
abundance: .
v_gene: TRBV7-9
j_gene: TRBJ2-3
d_gene: TRBD2

CDR3aa: CASSYGETEAFF
CDR3nt: TGTGCCAGCAGTTACGGGGAAACTGAAGCTTTCTTT
abundance: .
v_gene: TRBV6-9
j_gene: TRBJ1-1
d_gene: .

CDR3aa: CASSLSPGSPQHF
CDR3nt: TGTGCCAGCAGTTTATCGCCAGGGTCGCCCCAGCATTTT
abundance: few
v_gene: TRBV27
j_gene: TRBJ1-5
d_gene: .

CDR3aa: CASSMVRGQRYYGYTF
CDR3nt: TGTGCCAGTAGTATGGTCCGGGGGCAGAGGTACTATGGCTACACCTTC
abundance: .
v_gene: TRBV19
j_gene: TRBJ1-2
d_gene: .

CDR3aa: CASSFLASYYEQYF
CDR3nt: TGTGCCAGCAGCTTTCTCGCCAGCTATTACGAGCAGTACTTC
abundance: .
v_gene: TRBV5-6
j_gene: TRBJ2-7
d_gene: .

CDR3aa: CASSLWQGLDGYTF
CDR3nt: TGTGCCAGCAGCTTATGGCAGGGACTTGATGGCTACACCTTC
abundance: few
v_gene: TRBV7-2
j_gene: TRBJ1-2
d_gene: .

CDR3aa: CASSLARGRRNNEQFF
CDR3nt: TGTGCCAGCAGTTTAGCAAGGGGACGGCGAAACAATGAGCAGTTCTTC
abundance: .
v_gene: TRBV12-3/TRBV12-4
j_gene: TRBJ2-1
d_gene: .

CDR3aa: CAWTGNSDQPQHF
CDR3nt: TGTGCCTGGACGGGGAATAGCGATCAGCCCCAGCATTTT
abundance: .
v_gene: TRBV30
j_gene: TRBJ1-5
d_gene: .

CDR3aa: CASGPSGTWLHEQFF
CDR3nt: TGTGCCAGCGGCCCGAGCGGGACGTGGCTTCATGAGCAGTTCTTC
abundance: .
v_gene: TRBV7-9
j_gene: TRBJ2-1
d_gene: TRBD2

CDR3aa: CSASSSGGRELFF
CDR3nt: TGCAGTGCTAGTTCTAGCGGGGGACGGGAGCTGTTTTTT
abundance: .
v_gene: TRBV20-1
j_gene: TRBJ2-2
d_gene: TRBD2

CDR3aa: CSANQDRSSGGYTF
CDR3nt: TGCAGTGCTAACCAGGACAGGTCTTCGGGAGGCTACACCTTC
abundance: .
v_gene: TRBV20-1
j_gene: TRBJ1-2
d_gene: TRBD1

CDR3aa: CASSSSPGRRNIQYF
CDR3nt: TGTGCCAGCAGCAGCTCTCCAGGCAGGAGAAACATTCAGTACTTC
abundance: .
v_gene: TRBV12-3/TRBV12-4
j_gene: TRBJ2-4
d_gene: .

CDR3aa: CASSQYLTYEQYF
CDR3nt: TGTGCCAGCAGCCAATACCTCACCTACGAGCAGTACTTC
abundance: few
v_gene: TRBV4-2
j_gene: TRBJ2-7
d_gene: .

CDR3aa: CSARRAGDTQYF
CDR3nt: TGCAGTGCTCGGCGGGCGGGAGATACGCAGTATTTT
abundance: .
v_gene: TRBV20-1
j_gene: TRBJ2-3
d_gene: .

CDR3aa: CASSGESSYNSPLHF
CDR3nt: TGTGCCAGCTCAGGAGAGAGCTCCTATAATTCACCCCTCCACTTT
abundance: .
v_gene: TRBV18
j_gene: TRBJ1-6
d_gene: .

CDR3aa: CASSLAAGVGQETQYF
CDR3nt: TGTGCCAGCAGCTTGGCCGCAGGGGTTGGACAAGAGACCCAGTACTTC
abundance: .
v_gene: TRBV5-4
j_gene: TRBJ2-5
d_gene: .

CDR3aa: CASSPTGTDTQYF
CDR3nt: TGTGCCAGCAGTCCTACAGGGACAGATACGCAGTATTTT
abundance: .
v_gene: TRBV28
j_gene: TRBJ2-3
d_gene: .

CDR3aa: CAWRGTGASGANVLTF
CDR3nt: TGTGCCTGGAGAGGAACAGGGGCCTCTGGGGCCAACGTCCTGACTTTC
abundance: few
v_gene: TRBV30
j_gene: TRBJ2-6
d_gene: TRBD1

CDR3aa: CASSSTGTVNYEQYF
CDR3nt: TGTGCCAGCAGCTCGACAGGAACTGTTAACTACGAGCAGTACTTC
abundance: few
v_gene: TRBV11-2
j_gene: TRBJ2-7
d_gene: .

CDR3aa: CASGGWGTGELFF
CDR3nt: TGTGCCAGCGGCGGCTGGGGCACCGGGGAGCTGTTTTTT
abundance: .
v_gene: TRBV28
j_gene: TRBJ2-2
d_gene: .

CDR3aa: CASSLASRPLTDTQYF
CDR3nt: TGTGCCAGCAGTTTAGCTTCCCGGCCTCTCACAGATACGCAGTATTTT
abundance: few
v_gene: TRBV12-3/TRBV12-4
j_gene: TRBJ2-3
d_gene: .

CDR3aa: CASSILGRDTGELFF
CDR3nt: TGTGCCAGTAGTATACTCGGCAGGGACACCGGGGAGCTGTTTTTT
abundance: few
v_gene: TRBV19
j_gene: TRBJ2-2
d_gene: .

CDR3aa: CATSRGPGAGANVLTF
CDR3nt: TGTGCCACCAGCAGAGGTCCGGGGGCTGGGGCCAACGTCCTGACTTTC
abundance: few
v_gene: TRBV15
j_gene: TRBJ2-6
d_gene: .

CDR3aa: CATSTQHYNEQFF
CDR3nt: TGTGCCACCAGCACACAGCACTACAATGAGCAGTTCTTC
abundance: few
v_gene: TRBV15
j_gene: TRBJ2-1
d_gene: .

CDR3aa: CASRLIGGNTIYF
CDR3nt: TGTGCCAGCCGACTAATCGGGGGGAACACCATATATTTT
abundance: .
v_gene: TRBV2
j_gene: TRBJ1-3
d_gene: .

CDR3aa: CASSAIRQAGYNSPLHF
CDR3nt: TGTGCCAGCAGTGCAATTCGACAGGCCGGATATAATTCACCCCTCCACTTT
abundance: few
v_gene: TRBV6-1
j_gene: TRBJ1-6
d_gene: .

CDR3aa: CASRAGLGNTIYF
CDR3nt: TGTGCCAGCAGAGCAGGATTAGGAAACACCATATATTTT
abundance: few
v_gene: TRBV6-5
j_gene: TRBJ1-3
d_gene: .

CDR3aa: CSVEVVDRGPGNTIYF
CDR3nt: TGCAGCGTTGAAGTGGTGGACAGGGGGCCTGGGAACACCATATATTTT
abundance: medium-sized
v_gene: TRBV29-1
j_gene: TRBJ1-3
d_gene: TRBD1

CDR3aa: CASSWGQIPLHF
CDR3nt: TGTGCCAGCAGTTGGGGACAAATCCCCCTCCACTTT
abundance: few
v_gene: TRBV28
j_gene: TRBJ1-6
d_gene: .

CDR3aa: CASSSTGSTDTQYF
CDR3nt: TGTGCCAGCAGCTCTACAGGGAGCACAGATACGCAGTATTTT
abundance: .
v_gene: TRBV28
j_gene: TRBJ2-3
d_gene: .

CDR3aa: CASSQDQIANYGYTF
CDR3nt: TGCGCCAGCAGCCAGGATCAGATAGCTAACTATGGCTACACCTTC
abundance: .
v_gene: TRBV4-1
j_gene: TRBJ1-2
d_gene: .

CDR3aa: CASSPQEQETQYF
CDR3nt: TGTGCCAGCAGCCCACAGGAACAAGAGACCCAGTACTTC
abundance: few
v_gene: TRBV6-5
j_gene: TRBJ2-5
d_gene: .

CDR3aa: CASSPSVETQYF
CDR3nt: TGTGCCAGCAGCCCCTCGGTCGAGACCCAGTACTTC
abundance: .
v_gene: TRBV7-9
j_gene: TRBJ2-5
d_gene: .

CDR3aa: CASSYIGYEQYF
CDR3nt: TGTGCCAGCAGTTACATAGGCTACGAGCAGTACTTC
abundance: once
v_gene: TRBV6-2/TRBV6-3
j_gene: TRBJ2-7
d_gene: .

CDR3aa: CASSAPGSYEQYF
CDR3nt: TGTGCCAGCAGTGCCCCGGGATCCTACGAGCAGTACTTC
abundance: once
v_gene: TRBV12-3/TRBV12-4
j_gene: TRBJ2-7
d_gene: .

CDR3aa: CSATRQGKGYTF
CDR3nt: TGCAGTGCCACTCGCCAGGGAAAGGGCTACACCTTC
abundance: .
v_gene: TRBV20-1
j_gene: TRBJ1-2
d_gene: .